What follows is one T cell receptor (beta chain) and its context. Its antigen has not been determined. No base quality values were provided; no much bigger clone lies one nucleotide off. The data belong to a study of OX40 agonist ivuxolimab in advanced cancers. About the study as a whole: Ivuxolimab, which targeted the costimulatory receptor OX40 (CD134), was an agonistic, fully human IgG2 monoclonal antibody. Intravenous ivuxolimab was administered to patients every 2 weeks at six dose levels: 0.01, 0.1, 0.3, 1.5, 3 and 10 mg/kg. Among the roughly 52 dose-escalation patients, about 19 had hepatocellular carcinoma, roughly 15 melanoma, 9 renal cell carcinoma and 9 head and neck cancer. A male proportion of nearly 85% and a mean age of approximately 58 years, ranging from 23 to 79, were recorded for the dose-escalation cohort. Prior anti-PD-1, anti-PD-L1 or anti-CTLA-4 therapy was permitted, and checkpoint inhibitors had been received by roughly 42% of dose-escalation patients. Partial responses occurred in three dose-escalation patients, of whom one had hepatocellular carcinoma and two had cutaneous melanoma. Peripheral TCRbeta sequencing was intended to test whether TCR sequence diversity was altered and clonal T-cell expansion was caused by ivuxolimab. The paper reports the monotherapy dose-escalation portion (N = 52 patients) of the phase I ivuxolimab trial.

From cysteine to phenylalanine, the CDR3 is 15 amino acids long. Only the CDR3 part of the read is kept: 45 bases, read in frame from the first base. CDR1 and CDR2 (SGHTA, FQGNSA) derive from the germline V gene. Germline trimming: 5 bases from V, 9 bases from J; junction bases outside gene matches: 13. Patients with a history of autoimmune disease or receiving systemic immunosuppression were excluded from the trial. Peripheral blood for TCR sequencing was collected from all dose cohorts at baseline, on cycle 4 day 1, and on cycle 7 day 1. Samples were obtained from an open-label, multicenter, first-in-human phase I dose-escalation trial of ivuxolimab. Adults with locally advanced or metastatic melanoma, renal cell carcinoma, hepatocellular carcinoma or head and neck squamous cell carcinoma were enrolled in the trial. Before TCR sequencing, CD4+ T cells and CD8+ T cells were sorted from peripheral blood as separate populations.

Genomic DNA was extracted from sorted cells for sequencing of the TCRbeta CDR3 region. TCRbeta CDR3 regions were sequenced using the immunoSEQ Assay. The clones in this table, taken by TCRdb from immuneACCESS, are in-frame only. Not every clone is retained; where verified, under half of the shortfall comes from an unresolved V gene, and the cause of the rest is unknown. In this sample the table shows 80,000 to 100,000 clones, 92% of which occur a single time. The ten largest clones add up to 0.5% to 0.65% of the sample. What the study reported, not specific to this receptor: The antigen specificity of the clonally expanded peripheral T cells was not determined. In the 0.1-3.0 mg/kg groups, partial responders had among the lowest normalized peripheral clonal expansion, particularly in CD8+ T cells. Low levels of normalized T-cell clonal expansion were also seen in some patients who did not respond. After ivuxolimab, more expanded clones were found on average in CD8+ T cells than in CD4+ T cells. At doses from 0.1 to 3.0 mg/kg, clonal expansion was seen in both CD4+ and CD8+ blood T cells between baseline and week 6.

The receptor chain draws on TRBV7-2 and TRBJ2-1; the central 7 bases match TRBD2. The TCR originated in an adult with an advanced solid tumor such as melanoma, head and neck, liver or kidney cancer. This material consisted of CD4+ or CD8+ T cells sorted from blood, taken in a trial of the OX40 agonist ivuxolimab. DNA sequence: TGTGCCAGCAGCCGGGAGCGGGGACGAAACGGTGAGCAGTTCTTC. It is translated as CASSRERGRNGEQFF.